Sequencing of this TCR beta chain was carried out in a study of response to subunit inactivated influenza vaccine (dated by TCRdb to 2016 to 2019). Looking at the study overall: Deep quantitative T cell receptor repertoire profiling was used in the study to track responses to a trivalent subunit inactivated influenza vaccine.

Trimming accounts for 8 bases at V and 5 bases at J, while the number of junction bases matched to no gene is 9. As encoded in the germline V gene, CDR1 is SQVTM while CDR2 is ANQGSEA. The CDR3, cysteine through phenylalanine, is 13 amino acids long. Of the read, only the CDR3 DNA is kept; its 39 bases are in frame from base 1. Summary of the overall study and its limitations: It was suggested by the authors that each seasonal influenza vaccination may recruit only a limited number of new T cells.

Remarks on this clonotype: The antigen this receptor binds is unknown. No qualities accompany the bases; no much larger clone lies one base away.

The library was generated by RT-PCR. TCRdb shows the sequencer as Illumina HiSeq 2500. TCRdb trimmed public reads at Q25 via fastp, called clones via MiXCR and kept in-frame beta chains. When rows share a CDR3 protein, they turn into one entry using the most common DNA and genes. The sample has 650,000 or so distinct CDR3 sequences on record, about 15% of them singletons. The ten biggest clones cover 7.5% to 8% of the sample. The sequence joins TRBV29-1 to TRBJ1-1; 9 middle bases align to TRBD1. The TCR originated in a man aged 50 or older who received an inactivated influenza vaccine. Donor details come from another sample of the same person, matched by shared clones. This specimen was PBMCs from blood, taken around 15 days before vaccination. The bases read TGCAGCACCACAGGGGGCCCGGGTACTGAAGCTTTCTTT. Its protein reads: CSTTGGPGTEAFF.